These T cell receptor beta chains were read from a single sample in a study of neurological immune-mediated disorders. From the 5' RACE reads, TCRdb called clonotypes with MiXCR, one entry per CDR3 protein. The sample has over 35,000 distinct CDR3 sequences, 2.5% seen once; the top ten hold approximately 2.4%. The sequencing input was PBMCs. Source of these receptors: a man aged 50-60 years with multiple sclerosis. Both conserved end residues are trimmed from each CDR3. Each record gives: V gene, clone size, J gene, CDR3 protein. Clone size is shown for a subset of rows, as once, few, many or a class of expanded clone.

v_call: TRBV9
clone_size: many
j_call: TRBJ2-4
cdr3_aa: ASSEGQAPLSIQY

v_call: TRBV7-3
clone_size: many
j_call: TRBJ2-3
cdr3_aa: ASSFLGSGLSKDTQY

v_call: TRBV7-2
clone_size: many
j_call: TRBJ2-7
cdr3_aa: ASSRAAGGVFNEQY

v_call: TRBV20-1
clone_size: many
j_call: TRBJ2-7
cdr3_aa: SAREASGGSYEQY

v_call: TRBV7-9
clone_size: many
j_call: TRBJ2-5
cdr3_aa: ASSWGLAGEETQY

v_call: TRBV6-5
clone_size: many
j_call: TRBJ2-2
cdr3_aa: ASSPGTVSTGELF

v_call: TRBV5-1
clone_size: many
j_call: TRBJ1-2
cdr3_aa: ASSPDNYGYT

v_call: TRBV5-1
clone_size: many
j_call: TRBJ1-1
cdr3_aa: ASRIWTGAWTEAF

v_call: TRBV20-1
clone_size: many
j_call: TRBJ1-2
cdr3_aa: SVSRTGVGYT

v_call: TRBV7-2
clone_size: many
j_call: TRBJ2-1
cdr3_aa: ASSHSLLAGGRDEQF

v_call: TRBV2
clone_size: many
j_call: TRBJ2-5
cdr3_aa: ASSPVGPKGETQY

v_call: TRBV7-9
clone_size: many
j_call: TRBJ2-7
cdr3_aa: ASSPRTGGVEQY

v_call: TRBV20-1
clone_size: few
j_call: TRBJ2-3
cdr3_aa: SAHDRAGADTQY

v_call: TRBV4-2
clone_size: many
j_call: TRBJ2-1
cdr3_aa: ASSPGTFYNEQF

v_call: TRBV5-5
clone_size: many
j_call: TRBJ2-6
cdr3_aa: ASSYRTSGGLSGANVLT

v_call: TRBV6-1
clone_size: many
j_call: TRBJ2-7
cdr3_aa: ASSEQAYEQY

v_call: TRBV5-1
clone_size: few
j_call: TRBJ2-1
cdr3_aa: ASSDSGGSYNEQF

v_call: TRBV20-1
clone_size: many
j_call: TRBJ2-1
cdr3_aa: SAMTEIYNEQF

v_call: TRBV11-3
clone_size: many
j_call: TRBJ2-5
cdr3_aa: ASSWGLAGVETQY

v_call: TRBV7-2
clone_size: many
j_call: TRBJ1-2
cdr3_aa: ASSLSQANYGYT

v_call: TRBV25-1
clone_size: many
j_call: TRBJ1-2
cdr3_aa: ASSDREGQSRYGYT

v_call: TRBV3-1
clone_size: many
j_call: TRBJ2-7
cdr3_aa: ASSPSSGGRYEQY

v_call: TRBV12-3/TRBV12-4
clone_size: many
j_call: TRBJ1-6
cdr3_aa: ATQDSRNSPLH

v_call: TRBV7-2
clone_size: many
j_call: TRBJ2-3
cdr3_aa: ASSPAGGPLDTQY

v_call: TRBV5-1
clone_size: many
j_call: TRBJ2-7
cdr3_aa: ASSLSSVQY

v_call: TRBV20-1
clone_size: many
j_call: TRBJ2-1
cdr3_aa: SAPTGTSGGASYNEQF

v_call: TRBV20-1
clone_size: once
j_call: TRBJ1-6
cdr3_aa: SARDGRNSPLH

v_call: TRBV20-1
clone_size: many
j_call: TRBJ2-5
cdr3_aa: SASLTSGGETQY

v_call: TRBV21-1
clone_size: many
j_call: TRBJ1-1
cdr3_aa: ASSKGCGAGVNTEAF

v_call: TRBV5-5
clone_size: many
j_call: TRBJ2-1
cdr3_aa: ASSPGFSYNEQF

v_call: TRBV12-3/TRBV12-4
clone_size: many
j_call: TRBJ1-4
cdr3_aa: ASSFGEKLF

v_call: TRBV28
clone_size: many
j_call: TRBJ1-3
cdr3_aa: AIPATAVLGNTIY

v_call: TRBV25-1
clone_size: many
j_call: TRBJ2-7
cdr3_aa: ARQGAIYEQY

v_call: TRBV7-2
clone_size: many
j_call: TRBJ2-7
cdr3_aa: ASSSRDKSYEQY

v_call: TRBV4-3
clone_size: many
j_call: TRBJ1-4
cdr3_aa: ASSQEVRPNEKLF

v_call: TRBV5-1
clone_size: .
j_call: TRBJ2-3
cdr3_aa: ASSPGQVGTDTQY